The 18 T cell receptor beta chains reported below all come from one sample, sequenced in a study of response to subunit inactivated influenza vaccine. TCRdb reanalysed the RT-PCR reads using MiXCR and keeps one entry per CDR3 protein. Among around 790,000 distinct CDR3 sequences listed, around 20% were seen once. Sequencing was performed on PBMCs from blood, taken 4 to 6 days after vaccination. All receptors come from a middle-aged man who received an inactivated influenza vaccine.

The V gene is TRBV28, the J gene TRBJ2-7; perhaps TRBD2 as D (5 bases). This CDR3 spans 14 amino acids. In germline, CDR1 is MDHEN, CDR2 SYDVKM. V dropped 6 bases and J dropped 2 bases, with 14 bases sitting between them. This CDR3 reads CASSYSGAPYEQYF. For the CDR3, the DNA is TGTGCCAGCAGCTACAGCGGAGCCCCCTACGAGCAGTACTTC.

This clonotype was counted once. This chain joins TRBV7-9 and TRBJ2-3; 8 bases map to TRBD2. This CDR3 region has 16 residues. The V and J ends lost 5 bases and 0 bases, in that order; junction bases with no gene match: 7. Germline-derived CDR1 and CDR2 are SEHNR and FQNEAQ (reference sequence). This CDR3 reads CASSRPSGPSTDTQYF. CDR3 nucleotide sequence: TGTGCCAGCAGCCGTCCTAGCGGGCCTAGCACAGATACGCAGTATTTT. Filled out from reference TRBV7-9 and TRBJ2-3, the complete variable domain reads DTGVSQNPRHKITKRGQNVTFRCDPISEHNRLYWYRQTLGQGPEFLTYFQNEAQLEKSRLLSDRFSAERPKGSFSTLEIQRTEQGDSAMYLCASSRPSGPSTDTQYFGPGTRLTVL.

The CDR3 loop is CSARDNRGRNEQYF. CDR3 coding DNA: TGCAGTGCTAGAGATAACAGGGGGCGCAACGAGCAGTACTTC. This chain joins TRBV20-1 and TRBJ2-7, with TRBD1 matching 9 bases. Losses at the gene ends were 0 bases for V and 5 bases for J; bases not matched to a gene: 5. The CDR3 length is 14 residues. Germline CDR1 DFQATT, CDR2 SNEGSKA (reference sequence).

The V gene is TRBV20-1, the J gene TRBJ2-3; TRBD2 matches 9 bases. The CDR3 covers 15 residues. CDR1 DFQATT and CDR2 SNEGSKA come from the germline V gene (reference sequence). The CDR3 is CLWGSASGGTDTQYF. The CDR3 nucleotides read TGCTTGTGGGGCTCCGCTAGCGGGGGCACAGATACGCAGTATTTT.

This clonotype turned up a few times. The chain employs TRBV11-2 and TRBJ2-2; 11 bases line up with TRBD2. J lost 2 bases, V lost 1 base, and 6 bases had no gene match. The germline CDR1 and CDR2 sequences are SGHAT and FQNNGV. The CDR3 covers 18 residues. This CDR3 is CASSLGRLAGFNTGELFF. CDR3 DNA: TGTGCCAGCAGCTTAGGGAGACTAGCGGGGTTTAACACCGGGGAGCTGTTTTTT. Together with reference TRBV11-2 and TRBJ2-2, the CDR3 gives the full variable domain: EAGVAQSPRYKIIEKRQSVAFWCNPISGHATLYWYQQILGQGPKLLIQFQNNGVVDDSQLPKDRFSAERLKGVDSTLKIQPAKLEDSAVYLCASSLGRLAGFNTGELFFGEGSRLTVL.

This clonotype was found a few times. The gene calls are TRBV12-3 or TRBV12-4 and TRBJ2-2; possibly TRBD1 for D (6 bases). V dropped 6 bases and J dropped 8 bases, with 13 bases sitting between them. The CDR3 spans 13 residues. CDR3 sequence: CASRGTGIGELFF. The CDR3 bases are TGTGCCAGCAGGGGTACAGGGATAGGGGAGCTGTTTTTT.

The chain has TRBV20-1 and TRBJ1-5; D may be TRBD1 (6 bases). Germline V CDR1 and CDR2: DFQATT, SNEGSKA (reference sequence). The CDR3 is made up of 15 amino acids. The V and J ends lost 0 bases and 2 bases respectively, with 11 bases between them. CDR3: CSARESGQRNQPQHF. CDR3 DNA: TGCAGTGCTAGAGAATCAGGACAGCGCAATCAGCCCCAGCATTTT.

At least ten counts were recorded for this clonotype. V is TRBV7-9 and J is TRBJ2-7; TRBD1 matches 7 bases. The CDR3 has 14 amino acids. Germline CDR1 is SEHNR and CDR2 is FQNEAQ (reference sequence). V lost 5 bases, J lost 3 bases, and 7 bases stayed unmatched. CDR3 DNA: TGTGCCAGCAGCACACCGGGACAGTACTACGAGCAGTACTTC. The encoded protein is CASSTPGQYYEQYF.

A few counts support this clonotype. This chain connects TRBV10-3 to TRBJ1-5; TRBD1 is a possible D gene (5 bases). The V end was cut by 0 bases, the J end by 7 bases, with 16 bases between. CDR3 length: 16 residues. CDR1 is ENHRY, CDR2 SYGVKD, per germline. The CDR3 protein is CAISESKGMPRQPQHF. The CDR3 bases are TGTGCCATCAGTGAGTCGAAGGGGATGCCCAGACAGCCCCAGCATTTT.

The rearrangement links TRBV12-3 or TRBV12-4 to TRBJ1-1; 9 bases agree with TRBD1. V was pared by 10 bases and J by 1 base, with 7 bases of the junction left unmatched. CDR3 length: 14 residues. The chain's CDR3 is CATIQGAKNTEAFF. CDR3 bases: TGTGCCACGATACAGGGGGCGAAGAACACTGAAGCTTTCTTT.

This clonotype occurred a few times. The chain combines TRBV4-3 with TRBJ2-3, with 13 bases that match TRBD2. The CDR3 is 16 residues long. The V and J ends lost 3 bases and 2 bases, in that order; junction bases with no gene match: 2. Per the germline V gene, CDR1 is LGHNA and CDR2 is YSLEER. In DNA, the CDR3 is TGCGCCAGCAGCCACGGACTAGCGGGAGTCACAGATACGCAGTATTTT. Encoded protein: CASSHGLAGVTDTQYF.

CDR3 in DNA: TGTGCCAGCAGACTGGACAGGGAAAACTATGGCTACACCTTC. Its translation: CASRLDRENYGYTF. The J gene is TRBJ1-2, the V gene TRBV7-2; 8 positions match TRBD1. V dropped 6 bases and J dropped 2; count of bases not matched to a gene: 5. The CDR3 runs 14 residues. Germline V gene data show CDR1 as SGHTA and CDR2 as FQGNSA.

This clonotype has just a few counts. V usage is TRBV19 and J usage is TRBJ2-6, with D tentatively TRBD2 (6 bases). V was shortened by 3 bases and J by 2 bases, with 17 bases between the two germline ends. Germline CDR1 is LNHDA and CDR2 is SQIVND (reference sequence). CDR3 length: 18 amino acids. Here the CDR3 DNA reads TGTGCCAGTAGTATGGAGGGAGACGTAATTCCTGGGGCCAACGTCCTGACTTTC. Its translation is CASSMEGDVIPGANVLTF.

V is TRBV5-6 and J is TRBJ1-6, with 7 nucleotides matching TRBD1. The CDR3 loop spans 14 amino acids. Germline loops: CDR1 SGHDT, CDR2 YYEEEE. Trimming took 4 bases from V and 6 from J; bases not matched to a gene: 4. CDR3 residues: CASSARDSNSPLHF. CDR3 DNA: TGTGCCAGCAGCGCCCGGGACAGTAATTCACCCCTCCACTTT.

This sequence joins TRBV6-2 or TRBV6-3 and TRBJ2-7; D unresolved. V lost 0 bases and J 0 bases, leaving 9 bases between the germline ends. The CDR3 contains 15 residues. From germline, CDR1 is MNHEY and CDR2 SVGEGT. In nucleotides, the CDR3 is TGTGCCAGCAGTTACTCCGGAGTGTCCTCCTACGAGCAGTACTTC. It codes for CASSYSGVSSYEQYF.

This clonotype was observed many times. The CDR3 sequence is CASSLVPPGGASTDTQYF. The CDR3 bases are TGTGCCAGCAGCTTGGTTCCGCCCGGGGGGGCCTCGACAGATACGCAGTATTTT. The chain employs TRBV5-5 and TRBJ2-3, with 8 bases that match TRBD2. This CDR3 spans 18 amino acids. Germline values: CDR1 SGHKS, CDR2 YYEKEE (reference sequence). The V and J ends lost 0 bases and 3 bases, in that order; junction bases with no gene match: 12. Filled out from reference TRBV5-5 and TRBJ2-3, the complete variable domain reads DAGVTQSPTHLIKTRGQQVTLRCSPISGHKSVSWYQQVLGQGPQFIFQYYEKEERGRGNFPDRFSARQFPNYSSELNVNALLLGDSALYLCASSLVPPGGASTDTQYFGPGTRLTVL.

This clonotype was seen more than once but under ten times. The rearrangement joins TRBV29-1 to TRBJ2-1; TRBD1 might be the D (5 bases). The germline V gene encodes CDR1 SQVTM and CDR2 ANQGSEA. V was cut by 4 bases and J by 0 bases, with 13 bases left in between. The CDR3 is 15 residues long. The CDR3 loop reads CSVGQGLSSYNEQFF. The CDR3 DNA reads as TGCAGCGTTGGGCAGGGATTGAGCTCCTACAATGAGCAGTTCTTC.

This clonotype came up a few times. The chain joins TRBV20-1 to TRBJ1-4, with a possible D match to TRBD1 (5 bases). There are 13 residues in the CDR3. Looked up from germline, CDR1 is DFQATT and CDR2 is SNEGSKA (reference sequence). The CDR3 reads CRGRRGDNEKLFF. The CDR3 DNA sequence: TGCAGGGGGAGACGAGGGGATAATGAAAAACTGTTTTTT.